This TCR beta chain was retrieved from a study of blood T cell repertoires in COVID-19. At the level of the study: Samples came from the United States, Italy and Spain, spanning acute and convalescent COVID-19. T cells, B-cell-depleted T cells, or PBMCs provided the cDNA or gDNA that served as material.

Germline V lookup: CDR1 MNHEY, CDR2 SVGAGI. The CDR3 sequence is 14 residues long. Deletions cut 0 bases from V and 5 bases from J, with 10 bases between. Original processing methods: Estimation of nucleated cell counts relied on the amplification of reference gene primers. Assay: immunoSEQ multiplex PCR; the TCRdb copy retains only in-frame clones and omits some. Clone size and V and J calls were adopted from that table, with D and trimming inferred from the DNA. The sample comprises around 83,000 clones, approximately 86% of which are singletons, and 7% to 9% rests with the top ten. Specimen: peripheral blood. This clonotype originated in a man older than 75 with active or convalescent COVID-19. The J gene is TRBJ1-2, the V gene TRBV6-5; no firm D call. The CDR3 nucleotides read TGTGCCAGCAGTTACTCGGCGGGGAGATATGGCTACACCTTC. Translated, it gives CASSYSAGRYGYTF.